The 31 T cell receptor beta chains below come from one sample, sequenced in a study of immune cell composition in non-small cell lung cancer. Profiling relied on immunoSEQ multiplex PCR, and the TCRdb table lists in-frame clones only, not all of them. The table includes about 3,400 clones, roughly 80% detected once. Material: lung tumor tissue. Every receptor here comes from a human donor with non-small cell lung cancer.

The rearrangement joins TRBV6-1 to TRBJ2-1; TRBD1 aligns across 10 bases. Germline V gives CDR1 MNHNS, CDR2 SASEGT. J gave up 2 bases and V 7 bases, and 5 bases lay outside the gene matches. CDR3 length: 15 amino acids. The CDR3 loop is CASIIDRGPYNEQFF. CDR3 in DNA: TGTGCCAGCATCATAGACAGGGGGCCCTACAATGAGCAGTTCTTC.

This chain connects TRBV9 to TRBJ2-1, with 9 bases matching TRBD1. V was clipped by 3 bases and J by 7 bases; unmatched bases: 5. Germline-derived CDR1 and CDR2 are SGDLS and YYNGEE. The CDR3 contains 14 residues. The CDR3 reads CASSEGQGGNEQFF. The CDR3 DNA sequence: TGTGCCAGCAGCGAGGGACAGGGAGGGAATGAGCAGTTCTTC.

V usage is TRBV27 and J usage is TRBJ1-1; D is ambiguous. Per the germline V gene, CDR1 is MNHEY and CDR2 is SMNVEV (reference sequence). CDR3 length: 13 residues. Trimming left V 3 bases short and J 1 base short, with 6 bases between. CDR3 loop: CASSFGGNTEAFF. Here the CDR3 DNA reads TGTGCCAGCAGTTTCGGAGGGAACACTGAAGCTTTCTTT.

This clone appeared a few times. The CDR3 here is CASSLDRGDEKLFF. The CDR3 DNA sequence: TGTGCCAGCAGCTTAGACAGGGGAGATGAAAAACTGTTTTTT. The chain uses TRBV7-2 and TRBJ1-4; 7 nucleotides match TRBD1. The CDR3 has 14 residues. V was clipped by 1 base and J by 6 bases; unmatched bases: 2. Germline-derived CDR1 and CDR2 are SGHTA and FQGNSA.

DNA of the CDR3: TGTGCCAGCAGCAACCAGCGGGGGGCCGTTTACGAGCAGTACTTC. Its protein product is CASSNQRGAVYEQYF. J is TRBJ2-7 and V is TRBV5-4, with TRBD2 matching over 9 bases. This CDR3 is built from 15 residues. The germline V gene encodes CDR1 SGHNT and CDR2 YYREEE (reference sequence). Trimming removed 4 bases from V and 4 bases from J; junction bases left unmatched: 9.

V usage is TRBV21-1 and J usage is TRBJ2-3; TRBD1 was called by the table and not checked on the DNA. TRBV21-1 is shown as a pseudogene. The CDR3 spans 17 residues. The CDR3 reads CASEQIDRGRSTDTQYF. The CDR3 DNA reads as TGTGCCAGCGAACAAATTGACAGGGGAAGGAGCACAGATACGCAGTATTTT.

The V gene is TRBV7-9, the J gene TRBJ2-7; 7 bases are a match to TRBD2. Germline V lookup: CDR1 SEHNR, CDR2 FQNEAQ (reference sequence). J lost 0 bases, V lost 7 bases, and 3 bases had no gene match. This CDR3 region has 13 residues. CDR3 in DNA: TGTGCCAGCACGGGGGGAAGCTCCTACGAGCAGTACTTC. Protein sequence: CASTGGSSYEQYF. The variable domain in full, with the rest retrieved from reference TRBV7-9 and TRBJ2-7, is DTGVSQNPRHKITKRGQNVTFRCDPISEHNRLYWYRQTLGQGPEFLTYFQNEAQLEKSRLLSDRFSAERPKGSFSTLEIQRTEQGDSAMYLCASTGGSSYEQYFGPGTRLTVT.

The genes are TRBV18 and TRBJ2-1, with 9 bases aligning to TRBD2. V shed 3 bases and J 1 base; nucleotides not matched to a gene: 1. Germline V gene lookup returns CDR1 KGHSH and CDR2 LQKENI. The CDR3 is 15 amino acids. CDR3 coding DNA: TGTGCCAGCTCACCGGCGGGGGGGTCCTACAATGAGCAGTTCTTC. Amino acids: CASSPAGGSYNEQFF. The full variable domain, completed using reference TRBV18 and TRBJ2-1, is NAGVMQNPRHLVRRRGQEARLRCSPMKGHSHVYWYRQLPEEGLKFMVYLQKENIIDESGMPKERFSAEFPKEGPSILRIQQVVRGDSAAYFCASSPAGGSYNEQFFGPGTRLTVL.

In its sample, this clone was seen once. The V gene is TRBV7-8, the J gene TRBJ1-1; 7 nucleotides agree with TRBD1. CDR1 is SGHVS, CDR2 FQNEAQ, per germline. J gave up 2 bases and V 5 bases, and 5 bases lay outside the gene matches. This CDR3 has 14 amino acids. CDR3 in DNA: TGTGCCAGCAGCGACAGGGTGGATAACACTGAAGCTTTCTTT. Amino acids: CASSDRVDNTEAFF.

CDR3 amino acids: CASSQDRDRGYGYTF. The DNA for the CDR3 is TGCGCCAGCAGCCAAGACAGGGACAGGGGCTATGGCTACACCTTC. The chain carries TRBV4-3 and TRBJ1-2; TRBD1 matches at 10 bases. Germline-derived CDR1 and CDR2 are LGHNA and YSLEER. The CDR3 is made up of 15 amino acids. Trimming cost V 0 bases and J 4 bases; bases outside gene matches: 2.

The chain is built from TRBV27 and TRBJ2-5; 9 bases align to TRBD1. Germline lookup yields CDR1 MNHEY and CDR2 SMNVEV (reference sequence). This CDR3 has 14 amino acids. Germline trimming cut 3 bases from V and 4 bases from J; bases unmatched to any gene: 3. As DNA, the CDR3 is TGTGCCAGCAGTTTGGACAGGGGATTAGAGACCCAGTACTTC. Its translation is CASSLDRGLETQYF.

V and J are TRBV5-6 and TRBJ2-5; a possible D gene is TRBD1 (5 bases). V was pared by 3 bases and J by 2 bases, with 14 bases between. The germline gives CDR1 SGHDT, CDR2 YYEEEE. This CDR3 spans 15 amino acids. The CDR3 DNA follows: TGTGCCAGCAGCTCCGACTTGGGGCCACAAGAGACCCAGTACTTC. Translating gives CASSSDLGPQETQYF.

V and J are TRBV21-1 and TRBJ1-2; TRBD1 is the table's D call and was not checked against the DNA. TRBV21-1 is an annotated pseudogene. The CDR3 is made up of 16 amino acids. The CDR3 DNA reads TGTGCCACCCTATATTTCCGGACAGGGCCCTCCTATGGCTACACCTTC. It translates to CATLYFRTGPSYGYTF.

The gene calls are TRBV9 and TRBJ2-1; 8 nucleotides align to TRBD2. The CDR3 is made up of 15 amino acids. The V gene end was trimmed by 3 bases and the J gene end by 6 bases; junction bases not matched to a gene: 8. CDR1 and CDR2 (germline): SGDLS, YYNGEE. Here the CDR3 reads CASSAGGGFRNEQFF. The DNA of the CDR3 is TGTGCCAGCAGCGCCGGCGGGGGGTTTCGCAATGAGCAGTTCTTC.

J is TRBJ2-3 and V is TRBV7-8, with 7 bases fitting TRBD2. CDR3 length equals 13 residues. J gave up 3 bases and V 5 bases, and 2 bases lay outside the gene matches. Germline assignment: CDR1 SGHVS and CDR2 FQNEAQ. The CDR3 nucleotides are TGTGCCAGCAGCGGGGGGGTAACAGATACGCAGTATTTT. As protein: CASSGGVTDTQYF.

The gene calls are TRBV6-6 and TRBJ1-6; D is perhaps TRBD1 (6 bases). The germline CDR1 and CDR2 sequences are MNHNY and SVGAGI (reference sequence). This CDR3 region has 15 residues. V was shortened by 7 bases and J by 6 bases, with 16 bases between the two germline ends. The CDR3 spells CASTTGPVPNSPLHF. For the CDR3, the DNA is TGTGCCAGCACCACAGGGCCAGTCCCTAATTCACCCCTCCACTTT.

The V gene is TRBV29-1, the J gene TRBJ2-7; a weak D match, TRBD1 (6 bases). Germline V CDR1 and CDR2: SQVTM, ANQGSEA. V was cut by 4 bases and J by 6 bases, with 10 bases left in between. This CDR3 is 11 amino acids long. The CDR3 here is CSVAGAAEQYF. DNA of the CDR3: TGCAGCGTTGCAGGGGCGGCCGAGCAGTACTTC.

The CDR3 sequence is CASSLEGQPADTQYF. CDR3 nucleotide sequence: TGTGCCAGCAGCTTAGAGGGCCAGCCCGCAGATACGCAGTATTTT. This chain joins TRBV11-3 and TRBJ2-3, with D unclear. The CDR3 is 15 amino acids. Trimming took off 0 bases at V and 4 bases at J, with 11 bases between the two ends. The germline V gene has CDR1 SGHNT and CDR2 YENEEA.

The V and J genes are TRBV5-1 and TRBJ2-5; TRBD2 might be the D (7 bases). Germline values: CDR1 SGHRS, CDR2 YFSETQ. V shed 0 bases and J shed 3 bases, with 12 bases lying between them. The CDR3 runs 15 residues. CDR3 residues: CASSLDRAGEETQYF. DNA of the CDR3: TGCGCCAGCAGCTTGGACAGGGCGGGGGAAGAGACCCAGTACTTC.

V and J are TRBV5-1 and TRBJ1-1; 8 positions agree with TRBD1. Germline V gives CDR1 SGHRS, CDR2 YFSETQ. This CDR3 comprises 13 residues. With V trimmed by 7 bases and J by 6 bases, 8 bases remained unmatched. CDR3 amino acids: CASARDRLSEAFF. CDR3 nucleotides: TGCGCCAGCGCCCGGGACAGGTTATCTGAAGCTTTCTTT.

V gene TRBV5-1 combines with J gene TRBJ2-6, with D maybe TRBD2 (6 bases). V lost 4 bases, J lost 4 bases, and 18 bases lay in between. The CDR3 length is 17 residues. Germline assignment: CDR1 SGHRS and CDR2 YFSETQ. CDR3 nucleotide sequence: TGCGCCAGCAGCCCCACACTTGGCGGAGGGGGGGCCAACGTCCTGACTTTC. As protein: CASSPTLGGGGANVLTF.

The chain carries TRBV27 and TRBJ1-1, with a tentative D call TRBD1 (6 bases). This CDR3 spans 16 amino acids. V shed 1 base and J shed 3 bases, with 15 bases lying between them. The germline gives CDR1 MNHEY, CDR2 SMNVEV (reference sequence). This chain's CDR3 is CASSLYVGPGDTEAFF. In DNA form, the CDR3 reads TGTGCCAGCAGTTTATACGTTGGCCCAGGGGACACTGAAGCTTTCTTT.

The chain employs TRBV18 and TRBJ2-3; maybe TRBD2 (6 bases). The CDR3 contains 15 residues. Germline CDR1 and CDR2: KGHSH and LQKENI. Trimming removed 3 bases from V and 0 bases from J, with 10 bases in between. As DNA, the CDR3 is TGTGCCAGCTCACCCCTAGCGCCCAGCACAGATACGCAGTATTTT. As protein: CASSPLAPSTDTQYF.

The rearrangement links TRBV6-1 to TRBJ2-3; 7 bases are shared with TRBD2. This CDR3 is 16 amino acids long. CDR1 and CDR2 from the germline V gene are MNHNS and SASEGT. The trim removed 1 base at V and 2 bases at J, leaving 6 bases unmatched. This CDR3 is CASSEGGDYHTDTQYF. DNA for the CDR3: TGTGCCAGCAGTGAAGGGGGGGACTACCACACAGATACGCAGTATTTT.

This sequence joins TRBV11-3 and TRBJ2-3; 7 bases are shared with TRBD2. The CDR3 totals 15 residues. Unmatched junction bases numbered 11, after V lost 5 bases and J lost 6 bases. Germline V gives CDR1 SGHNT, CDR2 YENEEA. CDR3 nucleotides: TGTGCCAGCAGCCCGGGACTAAGAAAACGGGATACGCAGTATTTT. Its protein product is CASSPGLRKRDTQYF.

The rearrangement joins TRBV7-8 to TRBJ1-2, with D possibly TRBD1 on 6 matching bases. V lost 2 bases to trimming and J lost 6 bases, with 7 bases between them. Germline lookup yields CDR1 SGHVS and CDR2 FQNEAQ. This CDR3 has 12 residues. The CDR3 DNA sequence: TGTGCCAGCAGCTTATACAGGGATGGCTACACCTTC. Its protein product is CASSLYRDGYTF.

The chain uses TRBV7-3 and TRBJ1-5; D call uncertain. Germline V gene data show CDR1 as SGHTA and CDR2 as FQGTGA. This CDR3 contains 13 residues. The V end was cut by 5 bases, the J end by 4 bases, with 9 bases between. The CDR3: CASSPGVNQPQHF. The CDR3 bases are TGTGCCAGCAGCCCCGGGGTGAATCAGCCCCAGCATTTT.

CDR3 nucleotide sequence: TGTGCCAGCAGGCCGCGGGGGGGCGTAACAGTCCCCGGGGAGCTGTTTTTT. Its translation: CASRPRGGVTVPGELFF. The chain combines TRBV5-4 with TRBJ2-2; 9 nucleotides line up with TRBD2. Losses at the gene ends were 5 bases for V and 6 bases for J; bases not matched to a gene: 14. CDR3 size: 17 residues. In germline, CDR1 is SGHNT, CDR2 YYREEE (reference sequence).

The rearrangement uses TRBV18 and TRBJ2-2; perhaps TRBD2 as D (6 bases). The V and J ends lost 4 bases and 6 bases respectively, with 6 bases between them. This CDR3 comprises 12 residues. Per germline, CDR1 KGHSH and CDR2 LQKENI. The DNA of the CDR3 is TGTGCCAGCTCACGGGACTCCGGGGAGCTGTTTTTT. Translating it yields CASSRDSGELFF.

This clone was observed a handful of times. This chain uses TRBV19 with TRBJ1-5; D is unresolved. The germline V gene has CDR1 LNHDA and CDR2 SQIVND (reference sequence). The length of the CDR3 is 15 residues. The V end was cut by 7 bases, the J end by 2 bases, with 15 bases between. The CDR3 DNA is TGTGCCAGTAAGGCGGAAAGTGCTGGCAATCAGCCCCAGCATTTT. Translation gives CASKAESAGNQPQHF.

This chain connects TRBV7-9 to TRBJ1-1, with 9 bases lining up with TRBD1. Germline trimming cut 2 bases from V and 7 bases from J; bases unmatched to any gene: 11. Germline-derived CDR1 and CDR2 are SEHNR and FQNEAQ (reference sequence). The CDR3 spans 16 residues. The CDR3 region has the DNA TGTGCCAGCAGCTTAACACACTTGGGACAGGGAAGTGAAGCTTTCTTT. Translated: CASSLTHLGQGSEAFF.